The 21 T cell receptor beta chains listed next were all sequenced from one sample in a study of T cell responses to AZD1222 COVID-19 vaccine. Sequencing was performed with immunoSEQ multiplex PCR; in TCRdb, only in-frame clones are kept and a portion is missing. The data contain approximately 260,000 clones, about 92% of them singletons. The sequencing here drew on peripheral blood, taken on day 0 of AZD1222 vaccination. The source is an adult in good health.

This chain joins TRBV28 and TRBJ2-1, with D uncertain. The ends were cut back, 4 bases at V and 14 bases at J, with 15 bases in the middle. The germline CDR1 and CDR2 sequences are MDHEN and SYDVKM. The CDR3 runs to 12 residues. The CDR3 region is CASSSRTHRKFF. The CDR3 bases are TGTGCCAGCAGTTCCCGGACCCATCGGAAGTTCTTC.

V gene TRBV2 combines with J gene TRBJ2-2; D remains unclear. Germline loops: CDR1 SNHLY, CDR2 FYNNEI. CDR3 size: 15 residues. The germline V and J ends were trimmed by 3 bases and 6 bases, with 14 bases remaining between them. The DNA of the CDR3 is TGTGCCAGCAGTGACGACGGCTCGAGAGCCGGGGAGCTGTTTTTT. The encoded protein is CASSDDGSRAGELFF.

The rearrangement joins TRBV7-2 to TRBJ1-2; the D gene is possibly TRBD1 (6 bases). In germline, CDR1 is SGHTA, CDR2 FQGNSA. This CDR3 is built from 15 residues. V shed 1 base and J shed 7 bases, with 16 bases lying between them. As DNA, the CDR3 is TGTGCCAGCAGCTTAGAGTCCCAGGGGCGGGGTGGCTACACCTTC. It is translated as CASSLESQGRGGYTF.

This chain connects TRBV28 to TRBJ2-7, with D possibly being TRBD2 (6 bases). Germline CDR1 is MDHEN and CDR2 is SYDVKM. The V and J ends lost 5 bases and 5 bases respectively, with 19 bases between them. The CDR3 length is 15 residues. CDR3 protein: CASSTLGTLSHEQYF. CDR3 sequence (DNA): TGTGCCAGCAGTACCCTGGGGACTTTATCCCACGAGCAGTACTTC. Variable domain in full (rest from reference TRBV28 and TRBJ2-7): DVKVTQSSRYLVKRTGEKVFLECVQDMDHENMFWYRQDPGLGLRLIYFSYDVKMKEKGDIPEGYSVSREKKERFSLILESASTNQTSMYLCASSTLGTLSHEQYFGPGTRLTVT.

J is TRBJ1-4 and V is TRBV5-1; the D gene is possibly TRBD1 (5 bases). Germline values: CDR1 SGHRS, CDR2 YFSETQ. Trimming pared 0 bases from V and 5 bases from J, leaving 11 bases between. This CDR3 region has 15 residues. The chain's CDR3 is CASSLGSGRNEKLFF. The CDR3 nucleotides read TGCGCCAGCAGCTTGGGGTCAGGGCGCAATGAAAAACTGTTTTTT.

The chain recombines TRBV19 with TRBJ2-3; 7 bases are a match to TRBD1. Per the germline V gene, CDR1 is LNHDA and CDR2 is SQIVND (reference sequence). This CDR3 is built from 12 residues. After removal of 6 bases from V and 4 bases from J, the junction contained 1 base not matched to a gene. Here the CDR3 reads CASSDRADTQYF. The CDR3 nucleotides read TGTGCCAGTAGCGACAGGGCAGATACGCAGTATTTT.

Points on this clone: Germline is not matched at one junction end, which may reflect a read error. The chain joins TRBV7-2 to TRBJ2-5, with TRBD2 matching over 7 bases. This CDR3 has 13 residues. The germline gives CDR1 SGHTA, CDR2 FQGNSA. CDR3 DNA: TGTGCCAGCAGCCTTAGCGGGCAAGAGATCCAGTACTTC. Translating gives CASSLSGQEIQYF.

The chain is built from TRBV6-1 and TRBJ2-1; D is uncertain. CDR1 and CDR2 (germline): MNHNS, SASEGT. The CDR3 has 14 amino acids. Trimming took 0 bases from V and 6 from J, leaving 9 bases between them. CDR3 amino acids: CASSEAYPSNEQFF. The CDR3 region has the DNA TGTGCCAGCAGTGAAGCGTACCCCTCCAATGAGCAGTTCTTC.

J is TRBJ1-6 and V is TRBV11-3; D not certain. This CDR3 is built from 13 residues. CDR1 is SGHNT, CDR2 YENEEA, per germline. V was trimmed by 2 bases and J by 9 bases, leaving 8 bases between them. The CDR3 sequence: CASSLTPRSPLHF. The CDR3, as DNA: TGTGCCAGCAGCTTAACCCCCCGTTCACCCCTCCACTTT.

CDR3 in amino acids: CASSPRIATDTQYF. As DNA, the CDR3 is TGTGCCAGCAGCCCCCGGATTGCCACAGATACGCAGTATTTT. The rearrangement joins TRBV11-2 to TRBJ2-3; D is uncertain. Per the germline V gene, CDR1 is SGHAT and CDR2 is FQNNGV. V was cut by 5 bases and J by 2 bases, with 11 bases left in between. This CDR3 is 14 amino acids long.

V and J are TRBV27 and TRBJ2-6; TRBD2 might be the D (6 bases). The CDR3 has 18 residues. V was shortened by 5 bases and J by 2 bases, with 19 bases between the two germline ends. The germline CDR1 and CDR2 sequences are MNHEY and SMNVEV (reference sequence). The CDR3: CASSPTGWGLAGANVLTF. CDR3 bases: TGTGCCAGCAGTCCCACCGGATGGGGACTCGCTGGGGCCAACGTCCTGACTTTC.

The V and J genes are TRBV24-1 and TRBJ2-1; 14 bases are a match to TRBD2. Germline CDR1 is KGHDR and CDR2 is SFDVKD. This CDR3 comprises 18 residues. V lost 7 bases, J lost 3 bases, and 10 bases stayed unmatched. For the CDR3, the DNA is TGTGCCACCAGGGGGAATCCGGGACTAGCGGGAGTCTACAATGAGCAGTTCTTC. This translates into CATRGNPGLAGVYNEQFF.

CDR3 sequence: CASSPTWTSGSNQPQHF. CDR3 nucleotides: TGTGCCAGCTCACCAACTTGGACCAGCGGGAGCAATCAGCCCCAGCATTTT. The chain recombines TRBV18 with TRBJ1-5; unclear D gene. The CDR3 totals 17 residues. With 2 bases removed from V and 1 base from J, the gap between germline ends came to 15 bases. CDR1 and CDR2 from the germline V gene are KGHSH and LQKENI.

V is TRBV5-1 and J is TRBJ1-4; D uncertain. CDR1 is SGHRS and CDR2 is YFSETQ in the germline V gene. Trimming pared 1 base from V and 2 bases from J, leaving 12 bases between. CDR3 length equals 16 residues. CDR3 sequence (DNA): TGCGCCAGCAGCTTGAGTCTGGGCCTGACTAATGAAAAACTGTTTTTT. The encoded protein is CASSLSLGLTNEKLFF.

The chain uses TRBV4-2 and TRBJ1-2; D unclear. The ends were cut back, 1 base at V and 5 bases at J, with 5 bases in the middle. Germline V lookup: CDR1 LGHNA, CDR2 YNFKEQ. The CDR3 spans 12 residues. This CDR3 reads CASSQVGYGYTF. CDR3 in DNA: TGTGCCAGCAGCCAAGTAGGTTATGGCTACACCTTC.

This clone was seen once. The V gene is TRBV5-4, the J gene TRBJ2-3, with TRBD2 matching 8 bases. The V gene's germline CDR1 is SGHNT and CDR2 YYREEE (reference sequence). V gave up 6 bases and J gave up 2 bases; unmatched junction bases: 11. The CDR3 has 16 amino acids. CDR3 DNA: TGTGCCAGCACCACCACTGGCGGGGGGTTCACAGATACGCAGTATTTT. It yields the protein CASTTTGGGFTDTQYF.

V usage is TRBV6-5 and J usage is TRBJ1-2, with TRBD1 as a possible D gene (5 bases). Between the trimmed V and J ends, which lost 11 bases and 4 bases, there was a span of 17 bases. Germline loops: CDR1 MNHEY, CDR2 SVGAGI. The CDR3 is made up of 13 amino acids. CDR3 region: CAEEMGGSYGYTF. CDR3 DNA: TGTGCCGAAGAAATGGGGGGGAGCTATGGCTACACCTTC.

The chain has TRBV5-1 and TRBJ1-4; 11 bases fit TRBD1. Germline-derived CDR1 and CDR2 are SGHRS and YFSETQ. Trimming removed 0 bases from V and 7 bases from J; junction bases left unmatched: 2. The CDR3 spans 15 residues. CDR3 region: CASSLAGQGGEKLFF. The CDR3 DNA sequence: TGCGCCAGCAGCTTGGCGGGACAGGGGGGTGAAAAACTGTTTTTT.

This chain links TRBV29-1 with TRBJ1-4; tentative D call: TRBD1 (5 bases). The germline V and J ends were trimmed by 4 bases and 5 bases, with 11 bases remaining between them. The CDR3 consists of 13 residues. CDR1 is SQVTM and CDR2 is ANQGSEA in the germline V gene. The CDR3 DNA reads TGCAGCGTTGGTCTGGGGCTGAATGAAAAACTGTTTTTT. Translation: CSVGLGLNEKLFF.

This clone was recorded only once. The rearrangement uses TRBV2 and TRBJ1-2; the match to TRBD1 covers 7 bases. Looked up from germline, CDR1 is SNHLY and CDR2 is FYNNEI. With 4 bases clipped from V and 8 bases from J, the junction kept 4 bases outside the gene matches. There are 12 residues in the CDR3. CDR3: CASSAGGGGYTF. Written as DNA, the CDR3 is TGTGCCAGCAGTGCAGGGGGAGGCGGCTACACCTTC.

The chain is built from TRBV6-5 and TRBJ1-6; D might be TRBD1 (6 bases). The germline CDR1 and CDR2 sequences are MNHEY and SVGAGI. CDR3 size: 15 residues. V gave up 7 bases and J gave up 8 bases, with 18 bases separating them. CDR3 DNA sequence: TGTGCCAGCACCCCGTCGGCAGGGGTATATTCACCCCTCCACTTT. Its translation: CASTPSAGVYSPLHF.